A selection of T cell receptor beta chains follows, all from one sample in a study of T-cell memory formation after mild COVID-19. In TCRdb, the 5' RACE reads were re-called with MiXCR into one record per CDR3 protein. This sample has 40,000 to 60,000 distinct CDR3 sequences; around 12% occur once, and the top ten carry about 24%. Sequencing was performed on PBMCs or a T cell subset sorted from them (not recorded which). Receptors originate from a man aged 18 to 35 who had mild COVID-19 (a few samples of this study predate the infection). Cell type and time point are not known. The CDR3 runs from the conserved cysteine through the conserved F or W. D genes are given only for firm matches. A clone size is listed for some rows: how often the clone was seen (once, few, many), or a class if it is expanded.

TRBJ2-1 once TRBD2 TRBV7-3 CASSQLAGGGNEQFF TGTGCCAGCAGCCAACTAGCGGGAGGCGGTAATGAGCAGTTCTTC
TRBJ2-4 . TRBD2 TRBV4-2 CASSQDLHSGGESIQYF TGTGCCAGCAGCCAGGACCTACATAGCGGGGGAGAAAGCATTCAGTACTTC
TRBJ2-2 few . TRBV18 CASSPADTGELFF TGTGCCAGCTCACCAGCGGACACCGGGGAGCTGTTTTTT
TRBJ2-3 medium-sized TRBD2 TRBV20-1 CSSHSGVDTQYF TGCAGTTCACATAGCGGGGTGGATACGCAGTATTTT
TRBJ1-1 once . TRBV6-5 CASSRSLGREAFF TGTGCCAGCAGCCGATCCTTAGGACGAGAAGCTTTCTTT
TRBJ2-3 few TRBD2 TRBV7-2 CASSLARFGGGARTDTQYF TGTGCCAGCAGCTTAGCGAGATTCGGCGGGGGGGCTCGCACAGATACGCAGTATTTT
TRBJ1-6 few TRBD1 TRBV4-3 CASSQDDRTGSSPLHF TGCGCCAGCAGCCAAGATGACAGGACAGGGAGCTCACCCCTCCACTTT
TRBJ1-4 many TRBD1 TRBV4-3 CASSQAPGTGNEKLFF TGCGCCAGCAGCCAAGCCCCCGGGACAGGGAATGAAAAACTGTTTTTT
TRBJ1-6 few . TRBV20-1 CSAKGPSYNSPLHF TGCAGTGCTAAGGGGCCCTCCTATAATTCACCCCTCCACTTT
TRBJ1-5 few . TRBV7-8 CASSLVTDTQHF TGTGCCAGCAGCCTTGTGACAGATACGCAGCATTTT
TRBJ1-2 . . TRBV5-1 CASRPGRGDYGYTF TGCGCCAGCAGACCCGGGAGGGGGGACTATGGCTACACCTTC
TRBJ2-7 . . TRBV12-3/TRBV12-4 CASSLEAGFFDEQYF TGTGCCAGCAGTTTAGAGGCAGGATTTTTCGACGAGCAGTACTTC
TRBJ2-3 . TRBD1 TRBV6-5 CASSADRATQYF TGTGCCAGCAGTGCCGACAGGGCGACGCAGTATTTT
TRBJ2-7 . . TRBV12-3/TRBV12-4 CASSLGTHYEQYF TGTGCCAGCAGTTTGGGGACCCACTACGAGCAGTACTTC
TRBJ2-5 many . TRBV12-3/TRBV12-4 CASSLVPGGVETQYF TGTGCCAGCAGTTTAGTTCCGGGGGGCGTGGAGACCCAGTACTTC
TRBJ2-5 many . TRBV4-1 CASSQLDPKTQYF TGCGCCAGCAGCCAATTGGACCCGAAGACCCAGTACTTC
TRBJ1-1 many TRBD1 TRBV5-1 CASSLEAGGSRDTEAFF TGCGCCAGCAGCTTGGAGGCAGGGGGCTCTCGGGACACTGAAGCTTTCTTT
TRBJ1-5 . TRBD1 TRBV4-2 CASSQGVTGDQPQHF TGTGCCAGCAGCCAAGGCGTAACAGGGGATCAGCCCCAGCATTTT
TRBJ2-3 many TRBD2 TRBV12-3/TRBV12-4 CASALGGGTDTQYF TGTGCCAGCGCTCTCGGGGGGGGGACAGATACGCAGTATTTT
TRBJ2-3 . . TRBV5-1 CASSWWGGTDTQYF TGCGCCAGCAGCTGGTGGGGGGGCACAGATACGCAGTATTTT
TRBJ2-5 . . TRBV7-9 CASSANTGETQYF TGTGCCAGCAGCGCTAACACTGGAGAGACCCAGTACTTC
TRBJ2-3 many . TRBV6-5 CASSYGQTGTSTDTQYF TGTGCCAGCAGCTACGGCCAAACCGGGACCAGCACAGATACGCAGTATTTT
TRBJ1-4 . . TRBV20-1 CSARSALLAEKLFF TGCAGTGCTAGGAGTGCTCTCCTCGCAGAAAAACTGTTTTTT
TRBJ2-2 few . TRBV18 CASSPQGAGELFF TGTGCCAGCTCACCACAGGGGGCCGGGGAGCTGTTTTTT
TRBJ2-3 . . TRBV7-6 CASSLAWASGTDTQYF TGTGCCAGCAGCTTAGCGTGGGCTAGCGGCACAGATACGCAGTATTTT
TRBJ1-2 . . TRBV7-9 CASSSRGGPLYGYTF TGTGCCAGCAGCTCCCGTGGGGGCCCTCTCTATGGCTACACCTTC
TRBJ2-3 few . TRBV3-1 CASSRLGGDTQYF TGTGCCAGCAGCCGGTTGGGCGGAGATACGCAGTATTTT
TRBJ1-1 . TRBD1 TRBV4-1 CASSQGFPQGAVEAFF TGCGCCAGCAGCCAAGGGTTCCCGCAGGGGGCGGTCGAAGCTTTCTTT
TRBJ2-2 . TRBD2 TRBV13 CASRKAGSNTGELFF TGTGCCAGCAGAAAAGCGGGGTCGAACACCGGGGAGCTGTTTTTT
TRBJ1-1 few . TRBV6-2/TRBV6-3 CASSWQWAKNTEAFF TGTGCCAGCAGTTGGCAGTGGGCTAAGAACACTGAAGCTTTCTTT
TRBJ2-3 . . TRBV5-6 CASSLGIDTQYF TGTGCCAGCAGCTTGGGGATAGATACGCAGTATTTT
TRBJ1-2 few . TRBV6-5 CASSYSRGLANYGYTF TGTGCCAGCAGTTACTCGAGGGGATTAGCTAACTATGGCTACACCTTC
TRBJ1-1 . . TRBV6-5 CASSYLSPTSTEAFF TGTGCCAGCAGTTACTTAAGCCCCACCTCCACTGAAGCTTTCTTT
TRBJ2-3 few . TRBV7-2 CASSSKRPSTDTQYF TGTGCCAGCAGCTCCAAGCGGCCAAGCACAGATACGCAGTATTTT
TRBJ1-1 . . TRBV20-1 CSARVSMGSTEAFF TGCAGTGCTAGAGTCTCCATGGGGAGCACTGAAGCTTTCTTT
TRBJ1-3 . . TRBV7-2 CASSWAQGTPPVAIYF TGTGCCAGCAGCTGGGCACAGGGTACCCCACCAGTGGCCATATATTTT
TRBJ2-1 . TRBD1 TRBV6-5 CASSSSDRGNEQFF TGTGCCAGCAGTTCATCGGACAGGGGCAATGAGCAGTTCTTC
TRBJ1-5 few TRBD1 TRBV7-9 CASSFLNPDRANQPQHF TGTGCCAGCAGCTTTCTCAACCCGGACAGGGCCAATCAGCCCCAGCATTTT
TRBJ2-7 . TRBD1 TRBV7-6 CASSPNPGQYYEQYF TGTGCCAGCAGCCCCAATCCGGGACAGTACTACGAGCAGTACTTC
TRBJ2-1 many TRBD2 TRBV4-2 CASSQDTAGGWVNEQFF TGTGCCAGCAGCCAAGATACCGCGGGGGGATGGGTAAATGAGCAGTTCTTC
TRBJ2-5 . . TRBV7-9 CASSILQETQYF TGTGCCAGCAGCATACTTCAAGAGACCCAGTACTTC
TRBJ1-6 . TRBD1 TRBV27 CASTLGTASPLHF TGTGCCAGCACCCTCGGGACAGCCTCACCCCTCCACTTT
TRBJ2-7 many TRBD2 TRBV4-3 CASSQEVSGGTYEQYF TGCGCCAGCAGCCAAGAAGTCAGCGGGGGAACCTACGAGCAGTACTTC
TRBJ1-1 . . TRBV18 CASSPDWNTEAFF TGTGCCAGCTCACCAGACTGGAACACTGAAGCTTTCTTT
TRBJ2-3 many . TRBV7-3 CASSPRGGTDTQYF TGTGCCAGCAGCCCCAGGGGGGGCACAGATACGCAGTATTTT
TRBJ2-5 many . TRBV7-2 CASSLGRAQETQYF TGTGCCAGCAGCTTAGGCCGGGCCCAAGAGACCCAGTACTTC
TRBJ1-2 few . TRBV14 CASSQGANYGYTF TGTGCCAGCAGCCAAGGAGCTAACTATGGCTACACCTTC
TRBJ2-7 many . TRBV25-1 CASSEYPGYEQYF TGTGCCAGCAGTGAATACCCAGGCTACGAGCAGTACTTC
TRBJ1-5 . . TRBV20-1 CSAREAPGGGNQPQHF TGCAGTGCTAGAGAGGCGCCGGGGGGTGGTAATCAGCCCCAGCATTTT
TRBJ1-1 few . TRBV4-1 CASSGRTVGTEAFF TGCGCCAGCAGCGGGCGTACGGTGGGCACTGAAGCTTTCTTT
TRBJ1-1 . TRBD1 TRBV3-1 CASTKTGSDTEAFF TGTGCCAGCACCAAGACAGGGAGCGACACTGAAGCTTTCTTT